What follows are 27 T cell receptor beta chains derived from one specimen sequenced in a study of T cells after yellow fever vaccination. TCRdb passed the 5' RACE reads through MiXCR, listing each CDR3 protein once. The data show some 320,000 distinct CDR3 sequences, with around 10% seen just once and approximately 3.5% held by the top ten. The sample was CD4+ T cells sorted from PBMCs, taken 5 days after the yellow fever booster vaccination. The source of these receptors is a man younger than 30 who received the YFV17D yellow fever vaccine.

This clonotype was counted ten times or more. V usage is TRBV2 and J usage is TRBJ2-1; 9 positions match TRBD2. The V gene end was trimmed by 3 bases and the J gene end by 9 bases; junction bases not matched to a gene: 3. Germline CDR1 is SNHLY and CDR2 is FYNNEI. The CDR3 spans 13 residues. The CDR3 nucleotides read TGTGCCAGCAGTGATGGGCGGGGGGGTGAGCAGTTCTTC. As protein: CASSDGRGGEQFF. Full variable domain (outside the CDR3, taken from reference TRBV2 and TRBJ2-1): EPEVTQTPSHQVTQMGQEVILRCVPISNHLYFYWYRQILGQKVEFLVSFYNNEISEKSEIFDDQFSVERPDGSNFTLKIRSTKLEDSAMYFCASSDGRGGEQFFGPGTRLTVL.

CDR3 in DNA: TGTGCCCTCTTAGGGGGTCTCTCTGGAAACACCATATATTTT. Its translation is CALLGGLSGNTIYF. The chain recombines TRBV6-4 with TRBJ1-3; TRBD1 might be the D (6 bases). Germline-derived CDR1 and CDR2 are MRHNA and SNTAGT. The CDR3 is 14 residues long. V lost 11 bases to trimming and J lost 0 bases, with 14 bases between them.

This clonotype has only a few counts. The rearrangement links TRBV7-2 to TRBJ2-3; D not certain. V was clipped by 2 bases and J by 2 bases, with 5 bases between them. This CDR3 has 13 residues. Germline CDR1 reads SGHTA; CDR2 reads FQGNSA. CDR3 sequence reads: CASSLKNTDTQYF. CDR3 DNA: TGTGCCAGCAGCTTAAAGAACACAGATACGCAGTATTTT.

The table lists this clonotype with a few counts. This chain uses TRBV30 with TRBJ2-2; TRBD1 aligns across 7 bases. The J segment lost 3 bases and the V segment lost 3 bases, leaving 7 bases of the junction unmatched. The CDR3 is made up of 15 amino acids. Looked up from germline, CDR1 is GTSNPN and CDR2 is SVGIG (reference sequence). This CDR3 reads CAWRPRDRYTGELFF. CDR3 nucleotide sequence: TGTGCCTGGAGACCTAGGGACAGATACACCGGGGAGCTGTTTTTT.

The rearrangement links TRBV5-4 to TRBJ1-4, with unresolved D. V lost 4 bases to trimming and J lost 4 bases, with 11 bases between them. The CDR3 consists of 14 residues. Germline V CDR1 and CDR2: SGHNT, YYREEE (reference sequence). For the CDR3, the DNA is TGTGCCAGCAGCCCCGACCCATATAATGAAAAACTGTTTTTT. Translated: CASSPDPYNEKLFF.

This clonotype was counted ten times or more. The chain links TRBV11-3 to TRBJ1-2; 7 bases map to TRBD1. Trimming removed 6 bases from V and 0 bases from J; junction bases left unmatched: 4. Germline values: CDR1 SGHNT, CDR2 YENEEA. This CDR3 contains 14 residues. This chain's CDR3 is CASRSGQSNYGYTF. CDR3 DNA sequence: TGTGCCAGCAGATCGGGACAGTCTAACTATGGCTACACCTTC. Looking up the rest from reference TRBV11-3 and TRBJ1-2 gives the full variable domain: EAGVVQSPRYKIIEKKQPVAFWCNPISGHNTLYWYLQNLGQGPELLIRYENEEAVDDSQLPKDRFSAERLKGVDSTLKIQPAELGDSAVYLCASRSGQSNYGYTFGSGTRLTVV.

This clonotype showed up just a few times. V is TRBV4-2 and J is TRBJ2-5; possibly TRBD2 for D (6 bases). V was shortened by 4 bases and J by 3 bases, with 15 bases between the two germline ends. Germline assignment: CDR1 LGHNA and CDR2 YNFKEQ. CDR3 size: 15 residues. CDR3 residues: CASSRNRGGEETQYF. The DNA of the CDR3 is TGTGCCAGCAGCCGTAATCGAGGAGGGGAAGAGACCCAGTACTTC.

This clonotype was seen at least ten times. The chain recombines TRBV24-1 with TRBJ2-1; 7 bases align to TRBD2. The CDR3 sequence is 13 residues long. Germline CDR1 is KGHDR and CDR2 is SFDVKD. V gave up 1 base and J gave up 9 bases; unmatched junction bases: 2. Written as DNA, the CDR3 is TGTGCCACCAGTGATTTAGCTAGCGGTGAGCAGTTCTTC. Amino acids: CATSDLASGEQFF.

The chain links TRBV5-1 to TRBJ1-2; unclear D gene. The CDR3 consists of 13 residues. CDR1 and CDR2 (germline): SGHRS, YFSETQ. The V end lost 0 bases, the J end lost 4 bases, and 7 bases lay between the germline ends. The CDR3 sequence is CASSLEKGYGYTF. In DNA, the CDR3 is TGCGCCAGCAGCTTGGAGAAAGGCTATGGCTACACCTTC.

This clonotype showed up many times. The V and J genes are TRBV10-3 and TRBJ2-4; D gene unclear. Trimming took off 0 bases at V and 8 bases at J, with 8 bases between the two ends. This CDR3 has 13 residues. Germline loops: CDR1 ENHRY, CDR2 SYGVKD. Here the CDR3 reads CAISESSGYIQYF. As DNA, the CDR3 is TGTGCCATCAGTGAGTCGTCAGGATACATTCAGTACTTC.

This clonotype occurred many times. The genes are TRBV4-3 and TRBJ2-1; 12 bases are shared with TRBD2. V shed 0 bases, J shed 7 bases, and the junction held 10 bases outside the gene matches. This CDR3 is built from 18 residues. From germline, CDR1 is LGHNA and CDR2 YSLEER. The CDR3 sequence is CASSQEALAGGRKNEQFF. As DNA, the CDR3 is TGCGCCAGCAGCCAAGAAGCGCTAGCGGGGGGGCGAAAGAATGAGCAGTTCTTC.

The chain employs TRBV4-2 and TRBJ1-6; 9 bases line up with TRBD1. Germline loops: CDR1 LGHNA, CDR2 YNFKEQ. This CDR3 is built from 14 residues. V lost 4 bases to trimming and J lost 10 bases; unmatched junction nucleotides: 5. This CDR3 reads CASSPQGARSPLHF. CDR3 sequence (DNA): TGTGCCAGCAGCCCACAGGGGGCGCGGTCACCCCTCCACTTT.

This clonotype appeared a few times. V gene TRBV2 combines with J gene TRBJ2-7; D is undetermined. CDR3 length equals 11 residues. Trimming shortened V by 4 bases and J by 9 bases, and 10 bases separated the two germline ends. The germline gives CDR1 SNHLY, CDR2 FYNNEI. This CDR3 reads CASSGTSMQYV. The DNA for the CDR3 is TGTGCCAGCAGTGGGACGTCGATGCAGTACGTC.

This clonotype was recorded a few times. J is TRBJ1-3 and V is TRBV3-1; D is undetermined. The germline gives CDR1 LGHDT, CDR2 YNNKEL (reference sequence). This CDR3 has 14 amino acids. The germline V and J ends were trimmed by 1 base and 6 bases, with 10 bases remaining between them. CDR3 bases: TGTGCCAGCAGCCAAGGTCGGACTGCAAACACCATATATTTT. Translating gives CASSQGRTANTIYF.

The J gene is TRBJ1-1, the V gene TRBV20-1, with TRBD1 matching over 9 bases. In germline, CDR1 is DFQATT, CDR2 SNEGSKA (reference sequence). V lost 3 bases, J lost 0 bases, and 11 bases stayed unmatched. There are 17 residues in the CDR3. CDR3 nucleotides: TGCAGTGCTAGGGCACTCCGGGACAGGGCGATGAACACTGAAGCTTTCTTT. Translated: CSARALRDRAMNTEAFF.

This clonotype showed up just a few times. The rearrangement links TRBV11-3 to TRBJ1-1, with a tentative D call TRBD1 (6 bases). V lost 6 bases and J 4 bases, leaving 12 bases between the germline ends. Germline-derived CDR1 and CDR2 are SGHNT and YENEEA. The CDR3 has 13 amino acids. Here the CDR3 DNA reads TGTGCCAGCAGTTATCCGGGGGCCACTGAAGCTTTCTTT. This encodes CASSYPGATEAFF. The variable domain in full, with the rest retrieved from reference TRBV11-3 and TRBJ1-1, is EAGVVQSPRYKIIEKKQPVAFWCNPISGHNTLYWYLQNLGQGPELLIRYENEEAVDDSQLPKDRFSAERLKGVDSTLKIQPAELGDSAVYLCASSYPGATEAFFGQGTRLTVV.

This clonotype has ten or more counts. The genes are TRBV12-3 or TRBV12-4 and TRBJ2-5, with D possibly being TRBD2 (6 bases). CDR3 length: 17 amino acids. Trimming shortened V by 6 bases and J by 2 bases, and 22 bases separated the two germline ends. CDR3 sequence: CASRPPRGAPTQETQYF. The CDR3 DNA is TGTGCCAGCAGACCCCCCCGCGGGGCTCCTACTCAAGAGACCCAGTACTTC.

This clonotype has only one observation. This chain links TRBV7-9 with TRBJ2-5, with TRBD2 matching 10 bases. Germline CDR1 SEHNR, CDR2 FQNEAQ (reference sequence). Trimming at V came to 8 bases and at J to 5 bases, leaving 11 bases not matched to a gene. This CDR3 has 15 residues. CDR3 nucleotide sequence: TGTGCCAGCTCGATGACTAGCGGGTTTGGGGAGACCCAGTACTTC. This codes for CASSMTSGFGETQYF.

The V gene is TRBV18, the J gene TRBJ2-3; D possibly matches TRBD1 or TRBD2 (5 bases each). Germline assignment: CDR1 KGHSH and CDR2 LQKENI. V lost 3 bases, J lost 8 bases, and 12 bases lay in between. The CDR3 sequence is 13 residues long. CDR3 protein: CASSPRDQATQYF. In nucleotides, the CDR3 is TGTGCCAGCTCACCTCGGGACCAGGCTACGCAGTATTTT.

The chain combines TRBV29-1 with TRBJ1-2; possible D gene TRBD1, 6 bases. Per the germline V gene, CDR1 is SQVTM and CDR2 is ANQGSEA. The CDR3 length is 13 residues. The ends were cut back, 5 bases at V and 5 bases at J, with 15 bases in the middle. The CDR3 DNA reads as TGCAGCGTTCCGGTCAGGGGAAGGTATGGCTACACCTTC. Amino acids: CSVPVRGRYGYTF.

The genes are TRBV12-3 or TRBV12-4 and TRBJ1-2; D is undetermined. CDR3 length: 13 residues. Between the trimmed V and J ends, which lost 5 bases and 8 bases, there was a span of 15 bases. This CDR3 is CASSPGLEEGYTF. The DNA for the CDR3 is TGTGCCAGCAGTCCAGGCCTCGAAGAAGGCTACACCTTC.

The chain is built from TRBV7-2 and TRBJ2-3; D unresolved. The CDR3 sequence is 13 residues long. Germline-derived CDR1 and CDR2 are SGHTA and FQGNSA. V was trimmed by 6 bases and J by 2 bases, leaving 9 bases between them. The DNA for the CDR3 is TGTGCCAGCAGACCTTATATCACAGATACGCAGTATTTT. Encoded protein: CASRPYITDTQYF.

This clonotype was seen a handful of times. This chain joins TRBV18 and TRBJ2-7, with D possibly TRBD1 on 6 matching bases. CDR1 is KGHSH and CDR2 is LQKENI in the germline V gene. There are 12 residues in the CDR3. Trimming shortened V by 3 bases and J by 5 bases, and 8 bases separated the two germline ends. The CDR3 coding sequence is TGTGCCAGCTCACCGTCAGGGGACGAGCAGTACTTC. This translates into CASSPSGDEQYF.

The CDR3 sequence is CASSAHSYEQYF. CDR3 in DNA: TGTGCCAGTAGCGCCCACTCCTACGAGCAGTACTTC. This chain uses TRBV19 with TRBJ2-7; D call uncertain. Trimming removed 6 bases from V and 0 bases from J, with 6 bases in between. This CDR3 is 12 amino acids long. Germline CDR1 and CDR2: LNHDA and SQIVND (reference sequence). The variable domain in full, with the rest retrieved from reference TRBV19 and TRBJ2-7, is DGGITQSPKYLFRKEGQNVTLSCEQNLNHDAMYWYRQDPGQGLRLIYYSQIVNDFQKGDIAEGYSVSREKKESFPLTVTSAQKNPTAFYLCASSAHSYEQYFGPGTRLTVT.

This clonotype was counted between two and nine times. The CDR3 coding sequence is TGTGCCAGCAGCCCGGGACAGGTCGCTGAAAAACTGTTTTTT. Amino acids: CASSPGQVAEKLFF. This sequence joins TRBV4-2 and TRBJ1-4; 8 bases match TRBD1. Germline V gene lookup returns CDR1 LGHNA and CDR2 YNFKEQ. Unmatched junction bases numbered 5, after V lost 4 bases and J lost 7 bases. The CDR3 is 14 residues long.

This sequence joins TRBV7-2 and TRBJ2-3; 7 bases line up with TRBD2. Germline-derived CDR1 and CDR2 are SGHTA and FQGNSA. The CDR3 spans 15 residues. V shed 4 bases, J shed 0 bases, and the junction held 4 bases outside the gene matches. The CDR3 DNA reads as TGTGCCAGCAGCTCTACTAGCGTGAGCACAGATACGCAGTATTTT. Translating gives CASSSTSVSTDTQYF.

The rearrangement links TRBV11-2 to TRBJ1-1, with TRBD1 matching over 9 bases. The CDR3 is 16 amino acids. In germline, CDR1 is SGHAT, CDR2 FQNNGV. J gave up 1 base and V 6 bases, and 9 bases lay outside the gene matches. The CDR3 reads CASRSGTGRTNTEAFF. The DNA for the CDR3 is TGTGCCAGCAGGTCGGGGACAGGGAGGACGAACACTGAAGCTTTCTTT.